Described below is a single TCR beta chain sequence and its context. The repertoire was sequenced with immunoSEQ multiplex PCR; TCRdb's copy has only in-frame clones and lacks some. This table has more than 300,000 clones, around 92% appearing once. The germline V gene has CDR1 SNHLY and CDR2 FYNNEI. This CDR3 has 15 amino acids. Germline trimming cut 6 bases from V and 10 bases from J; bases unmatched to any gene: 12. The data belong to a study of blood T cell repertoires in COVID-19. The wider study: The cDNA or gDNA used as material had been derived from T cells, B-cell-depleted T cells, or PBMCs.

Source material: peripheral blood. J is TRBJ2-1 and V is TRBV2; 10 bases are a match to TRBD2. This receptor was identified in a man aged 18-30 years who had recovered from COVID-19. The CDR3: CASRRLTSGESEQFF. CDR3 bases: TGTGCCAGCAGGAGATTAACTAGCGGGGAATCCGAGCAGTTCTTC.